This TCR beta chain derives from a study of T cells after yellow fever vaccination. This clonotype was counted ten times or more. One entry per CDR3 protein, called by TCRdb with MiXCR from the 5' RACE reads. Of some 260,000 distinct CDR3 sequences in the sample, roughly 5.2% were seen once. With 2 bases clipped from V and 6 bases from J, the junction kept 7 bases outside the gene matches. Germline CDR1 is MRHNA and CDR2 is SNTAGT. CDR3 length equals 15 residues. The source of this sequence is a man aged 18-30 years who received the YFV17D yellow fever vaccine. The chain joins TRBV6-4 to TRBJ2-3, with 8 bases that match TRBD2. The sequences come from CD4+ T cells sorted from PBMCs, collected on the day of the yellow fever booster vaccination. The CDR3, as DNA: TGTGCCAGCAGTGACGGTCCAGCGGGGGCGGATACGCAGTATTTT. Protein product: CASSDGPAGADTQYF.